The 20 T cell receptor beta chains below all came from one sample that was sequenced in a study of blood T cell repertoires in COVID-19. The data were produced by immunoSEQ multiplex PCR, yet TCRdb's version contains in-frame clones alone and is incomplete. The sample has some 400,000 clones, 85% to 90% seen once; the top ten hold about 1.7%. Sequencing was performed on PBMCs or T cells enriched from blood (not recorded which). Receptor source: a woman aged 25 to 39 who had recovered from COVID-19.

V usage is TRBV15 and J usage is TRBJ1-2; D possibly corresponds to TRBD1 (6 bases). This CDR3 spans 14 amino acids. Germline V gene lookup returns CDR1 LNHNV and CDR2 YYDKDF (reference sequence). Trimming took 2 bases from V and 4 from J, leaving 11 bases between them. This chain's CDR3 is CATSRQGIPYGYTF. The CDR3 nucleotides read TGTGCCACCAGCAGACAGGGGATCCCCTATGGCTACACCTTC.

The rearrangement joins TRBV7-2 to TRBJ2-3, with 7 bases identical to TRBD2. The CDR3 sequence is 11 residues long. The junction had 5 bases not matched to a gene; V was cut back by 9 bases and J by 8 bases. In germline, CDR1 is SGHTA, CDR2 FQGNSA. The CDR3 sequence: CASRSGATQYF. The CDR3 nucleotides read TGTGCCAGTAGAAGCGGGGCTACGCAGTATTTT.

The chain combines TRBV6-5 with TRBJ2-5, with 10 bases fitting TRBD2. Losses at the gene ends were 6 bases for V and 5 bases for J; bases not matched to a gene: 9. The CDR3 runs to 15 residues. Germline CDR1 MNHEY, CDR2 SVGAGI. CDR3 loop: CASRNSGRSWETQYF. In DNA form, the CDR3 reads TGTGCCAGCAGGAATAGCGGGAGGTCGTGGGAGACCCAGTACTTC.

The V and J genes are TRBV5-1 and TRBJ2-7; no clear D gene. V was pared by 0 bases and J by 7 bases, with 5 bases between. The CDR3 spans 11 residues. CDR1 is SGHRS and CDR2 is YFSETQ in the germline V gene. The CDR3 spells CASSLAGEQYF. CDR3 DNA sequence: TGCGCCAGCAGCTTGGCCGGGGAGCAGTACTTC.

The chain links TRBV28 to TRBJ2-2; 11 bases map to TRBD2. CDR1 and CDR2 (germline): MDHEN, SYDVKM. Unmatched junction bases numbered 0, after V lost 7 bases and J lost 8 bases. The length of the CDR3 is 12 residues. Written as DNA, the CDR3 is TGTGCCAGCATAGCGGGAGGGGGGGAGCTGTTTTTT. Translating it yields CASIAGGGELFF.

The rearrangement uses TRBV15 and TRBJ1-1, with 8 nucleotides matching TRBD1. The V segment lost 3 bases and the J segment 9 bases; nucleotides outside the gene matches: 15. This CDR3 contains 16 residues. Germline V lookup: CDR1 LNHNV, CDR2 YYDKDF (reference sequence). The CDR3 bases are TGTGCCACCAGCAGGGCCATCGGACAGGGCGACCAGAAAGCTTTCTTT. Translated: CATSRAIGQGDQKAFF.

DNA of the CDR3: TGTGCCAGCAACGCAGGGGGCCCGAACACCGGGGAGCTGTTTTTT. This translates into CASNAGGPNTGELFF. The V and J genes are TRBV5-4 and TRBJ2-2, with 8 bases lining up with TRBD1. The CDR3 is 15 residues long. With V trimmed by 6 bases and J by 0 bases, 4 bases remained unmatched. Per the germline V gene, CDR1 is SGHNT and CDR2 is YYREEE (reference sequence). Complete variable domain (other parts from reference TRBV5-4 and TRBJ2-2): ETGVTQSPTHLIKTRGQQVTLRCSSQSGHNTVSWYQQALGQGPQFIFQYYREEENGRGNFPPRFSGLQFPNYSSELNVNALELDDSALYLCASNAGGPNTGELFFGEGSRLTVL.

The chain employs TRBV9 and TRBJ2-1; a possible D gene is TRBD2 (7 bases). The CDR3 is made up of 18 amino acids. V gave up 4 bases and J gave up 7 bases, with 27 bases separating them. Germline CDR1 SGDLS, CDR2 YYNGEE. The CDR3 spells CASSPRMRTGGAMNEQFF. CDR3 DNA: TGTGCCAGCAGCCCCCGTATGAGGACTGGGGGGGCCATGAATGAGCAGTTCTTC.

The genes are TRBV19 and TRBJ1-1; 9 bases line up with TRBD1. V was pared by 6 bases and J by 7 bases, with 9 bases of the junction left unmatched. In germline, CDR1 is LNHDA, CDR2 SQIVND (reference sequence). CDR3 length equals 14 residues. The CDR3, as DNA: TGTGCCAGTAGCCGTTACAGGGGGCAGAGTGAAGCTTTCTTT. Residues: CASSRYRGQSEAFF.

The rearrangement joins TRBV13 to TRBJ2-4; weak D call: TRBD1 (5 bases). The V end lost 4 bases, the J end lost 3 bases, and 10 bases lay between the germline ends. The CDR3 sequence is 14 residues long. Germline lookup yields CDR1 PRHDT and CDR2 FYEKMQ (reference sequence). The CDR3 DNA reads as TGTGCCAGCAGCTCACAGGAATTCAAAAACATTCAGTACTTC. As protein: CASSSQEFKNIQYF. Looking up the rest from reference TRBV13 and TRBJ2-4 gives the full variable domain: AAGVIQSPRHLIKEKRETATLKCYPIPRHDTVYWYQQGPGQDPQFLISFYEKMQSDKGSIPDRFSAQQFSDYHSELNMSSLELGDSALYFCASSSQEFKNIQYFGAGTRLSVL.

The chain carries TRBV27 and TRBJ1-1, with a tentative D call TRBD1 (5 bases). Per germline, CDR1 MNHEY and CDR2 SMNVEV (reference sequence). The CDR3 is made up of 13 amino acids. Deletions cut 3 bases from V and 4 bases from J, with 9 bases between. This CDR3 is CASSLVGGTEAFF. The CDR3 bases are TGTGCCAGCAGTTTGGTGGGGGGCACTGAAGCTTTCTTT.

The chain uses TRBV5-1 and TRBJ2-7, with D possibly TRBD1 on 5 matching bases. Germline CDR1 is SGHRS and CDR2 is YFSETQ. Trimming stripped 0 bases from V and 2 bases from J, with 15 bases between. This CDR3 comprises 16 residues. The CDR3 region is CASSLGLGTGTYEQYF. The CDR3 nucleotides read TGCGCCAGCAGCTTGGGGCTGGGTACAGGTACCTACGAGCAGTACTTC.

V and J are TRBV3-1 (or the pseudogene TRBV3-2) and TRBJ2-1; perhaps TRBD2 as D (6 bases). This CDR3 is 15 amino acids long. Germline V gives CDR1 LGHDT, CDR2 YNNKEL (reference sequence). V shed 2 bases and J shed 7 bases, with 15 bases lying between them. CDR3 sequence: CASSQYDQAGNEQFF. The DNA of the CDR3 is TGTGCCAGCAGCCAATACGACCAGGCGGGGAATGAGCAGTTCTTC.

The chain carries TRBV4-1 and TRBJ1-3, with TRBD1 matching 7 bases. The CDR3 is 17 amino acids. The V gene's germline CDR1 is MGHRA and CDR2 YSYEKL. V lost 1 base, J lost 4 bases, and 10 bases stayed unmatched. This CDR3 is CASSQVRPGDRGNTIYF. The CDR3 DNA follows: TGCGCCAGCAGCCAAGTCCGGCCGGGGGACAGAGGAAACACCATATATTTT.

This clone has only one observation. This chain uses TRBV7-2 with TRBJ1-2; no firm D call. The CDR3 totals 13 residues. CDR1 and CDR2 from the germline V gene are SGHTA and FQGNSA. Trimming stripped 4 bases from V and 8 bases from J, with 14 bases between. As DNA, the CDR3 is TGTGCCAGCAGCTCCGGTCCCCCACGGGGCTACACCTTC. As protein: CASSSGPPRGYTF.

V and J are TRBV6-5 and TRBJ2-3, with D uncertain. V gave up 8 bases and J gave up 5 bases, with 14 bases separating them. The CDR3 contains 13 residues. The germline CDR1 and CDR2 sequences are MNHEY and SVGAGI. The CDR3 loop is CASWQSTGDTQYF. As DNA, the CDR3 is TGTGCCAGCTGGCAGTCAACGGGAGATACGCAGTATTTT.

The rearrangement uses TRBV5-6 and TRBJ2-7; TRBD1 matches at 10 bases. Germline CDR1 and CDR2: SGHDT and YYEEEE. V trimming: 5 bases; J trimming: 7 bases; junction bases outside the gene matches: 12. The CDR3 has 15 residues. The CDR3 coding sequence is TGTGCCAGCAGTTTTTCCGGGACAGGGGTCCGTGAGCAGTACTTC. Translated, it gives CASSFSGTGVREQYF.

The DNA of the CDR3 is TGTGCCAGTAGTATATTCCCCCCGTCAAAACAGGGGCTGGGCGAGCAGTACTTC. Translated, it gives CASSIFPPSKQGLGEQYF. The chain has TRBV19 and TRBJ2-7, with 7 nucleotides matching TRBD1. After removal of 2 bases from V and 6 bases from J, the junction contained 19 bases not matched to a gene. The CDR3 has 18 residues. Germline V gene lookup returns CDR1 LNHDA and CDR2 SQIVND (reference sequence).

J is TRBJ1-4 and V is TRBV20-1; D possibly corresponds to TRBD1 (5 bases). V lost 3 bases to trimming and J lost 8 bases, with 16 bases between them. The CDR3 loop spans 14 amino acids. Per germline, CDR1 DFQATT and CDR2 SNEGSKA (reference sequence). CDR3 sequence reads: CSASGGGSGEKLFF. The CDR3 DNA follows: TGCAGTGCTAGTGGGGGTGGGTCGGGAGAAAAACTGTTTTTT.

The V gene is TRBV4-2, the J gene TRBJ2-7, with D tentatively TRBD1 (6 bases). V was shortened by 0 bases and J by 3 bases, with 15 bases between the two germline ends. CDR1 is LGHNA, CDR2 YNFKEQ, per germline. The CDR3 consists of 16 residues. CDR3 DNA: TGTGCCAGCAGCCAAGAGAGCAGGGGCTCAGACTACGAGCAGTACTTC. It yields the protein CASSQESRGSDYEQYF.